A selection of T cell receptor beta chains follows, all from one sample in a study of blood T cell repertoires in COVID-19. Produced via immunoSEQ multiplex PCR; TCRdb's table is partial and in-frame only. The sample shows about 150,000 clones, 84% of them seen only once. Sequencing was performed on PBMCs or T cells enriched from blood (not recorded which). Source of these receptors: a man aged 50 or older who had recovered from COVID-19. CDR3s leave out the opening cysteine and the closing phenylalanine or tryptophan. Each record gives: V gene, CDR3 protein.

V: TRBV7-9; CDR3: ASSILATNEKLF
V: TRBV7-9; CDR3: ASSLDRGDTEAF
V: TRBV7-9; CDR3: ASSLQGGETEAF
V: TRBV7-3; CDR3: ASSLPRDSESYEQY
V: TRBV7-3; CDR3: ASSVEAGPVV
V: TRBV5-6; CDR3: ASSLSNRGRTNEKLF
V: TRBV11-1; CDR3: ASRMDSRHEQY
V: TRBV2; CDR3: ASAGRTDYGYT
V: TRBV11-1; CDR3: ASSPGSSGNTIY
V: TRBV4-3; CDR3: ASSRRVFGYGYT
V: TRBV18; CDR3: ASSLGTGGLYEQY
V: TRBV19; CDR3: ASSIGALKAF
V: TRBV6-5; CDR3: ASSPGQGDYYGYT
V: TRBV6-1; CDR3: ASSERGGRWTGELF
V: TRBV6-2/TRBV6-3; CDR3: ASSVTGYNEQF
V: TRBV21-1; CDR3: ASSKGSASSGNTIY
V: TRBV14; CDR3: ASSQGTVAF
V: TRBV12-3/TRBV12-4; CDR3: ASSVQGAHEQY
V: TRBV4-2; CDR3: ASSQESNSGFYEQY
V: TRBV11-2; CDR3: ASRILAGGRNEQY
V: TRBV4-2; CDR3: ASSQPDRGVGNEQF
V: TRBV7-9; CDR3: ASSLGFTSGGPSTDTQY
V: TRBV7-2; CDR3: ASSSGTGSYGYT
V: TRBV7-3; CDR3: ASSLTGISPYGYT
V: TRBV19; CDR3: ASSPPGIRVADYGYT
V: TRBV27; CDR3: ASSLRQGFMNTEAF
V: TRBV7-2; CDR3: ASSLGGGPLH
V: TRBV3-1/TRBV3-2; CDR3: ASSQVLPTGSFWAF
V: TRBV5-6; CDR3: ASSLGLAGQETQY
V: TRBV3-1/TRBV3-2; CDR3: ATKPGDQETQY
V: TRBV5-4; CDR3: ASSLRGAEGTQY
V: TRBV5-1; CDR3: ASSSRQGLFGT
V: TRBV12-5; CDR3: ASGLTYEQY
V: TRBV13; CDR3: ASSNSGTGYNSPLH
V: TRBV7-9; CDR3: ASSRGLTVSTDTQY
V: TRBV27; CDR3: ASSLDYRAGAGAQH
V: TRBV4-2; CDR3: ASSQDRDRGNGYT
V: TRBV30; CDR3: AGAIQGEQPQH
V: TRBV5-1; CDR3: ASSGPLAGGSTGELF
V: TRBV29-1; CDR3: SPRWGTEAF
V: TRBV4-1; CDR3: ASSQDPQRGGGNEQF
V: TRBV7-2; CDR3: ASSLSRPGELF
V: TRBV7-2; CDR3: ASSKGGLGNQPQH
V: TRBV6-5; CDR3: ASDNLHANTEAF
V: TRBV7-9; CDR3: ASSPIAGFDYGYT
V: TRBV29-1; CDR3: SVEVGRSGGNTEAF
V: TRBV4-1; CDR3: ASSSLAGISYEQY
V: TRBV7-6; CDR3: ASSRQGARLGTDTQY
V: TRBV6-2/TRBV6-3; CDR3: ASSPRGLAENTDTQY
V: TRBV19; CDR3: ASSLLGYGGELF
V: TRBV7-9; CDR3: ASSFRAGGETQY
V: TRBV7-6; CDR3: ASSLVAGGRFSYNEQF
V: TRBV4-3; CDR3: ASSQRWVGAGNTIY
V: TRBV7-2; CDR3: ASSLEAGGLAGELF
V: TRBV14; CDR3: ASSPGQGAVYNEQF
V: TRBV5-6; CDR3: ASSATSRSTDTQY